The 21 T cell receptor beta chains in this list originate from one sample, sequenced in a study of regulatory T cells in long-lasting Graves disease. The sample's time point: persistent/refractory GD, antithyroid drugs over 5 years with positive TRAb. RNA extracted from PBMCs served as the sequencing template. To make TCR beta libraries, researchers used iRepertoire HTBI primers and Arm-PCR of CDR3 regions. From the multiplex PCR reads, TCRdb called clonotypes with MiXCR, one entry per CDR3 protein. This sample has a few hundred thousand distinct CDR3 sequences, with 23% found just once. The sequences come from peripheral blood mononuclear cells (PBMCs), collected when the disease was refractory, from a patient treated with antithyroid drugs. These receptors were obtained from a woman aged 40 to 50 with Graves disease.

In this sample, this clonotype turned up a few times. This sequence joins TRBV7-9 and TRBJ1-1; TRBD1 matches at 9 bases. From germline, CDR1 is SEHNR and CDR2 FQNEAQ (reference sequence). The ends lost 5 bases at V and 7 bases at J; junction bases unmatched: 14. This CDR3 spans 16 amino acids. The CDR3 sequence: CASSPPDRGRGGEAFF. CDR3 DNA: TGTGCCAGCAGCCCACCAGACAGGGGGAGAGGGGGTGAAGCTTTCTTT.

This clonotype was observed once. The chain joins TRBV4-1 to TRBJ2-2; D gene ambiguous. CDR3 size: 18 residues. V lost 3 bases, J lost 0 bases, and 17 bases lay in between. In germline, CDR1 is MGHRA, CDR2 YSYEKL. The CDR3 loop reads CASSHLRVVDPNTGELFF. CDR3 bases: TGCGCCAGCAGCCATCTAAGGGTAGTAGACCCGAACACCGGGGAGCTGTTTTTT.

The chain recombines TRBV15 with TRBJ2-2, with D unclear. The V end was cut by 5 bases, the J end by 6 bases, with 13 bases between. CDR3 length: 14 amino acids. The V gene's germline CDR1 is LNHNV and CDR2 YYDKDF (reference sequence). The CDR3 reads CATSLHLWSGELFF. The CDR3 coding sequence is TGTGCCACCAGCCTCCACCTCTGGTCCGGGGAGCTGTTTTTT.

This clonotype occurred many times. An end of the junction differs from the germline gene, which may be a read error. The rearrangement links TRBV28 to TRBJ1-4; D might be TRBD1 (5 bases). CDR1 and CDR2 from the germline V gene are MDHEN and SYDVKM. The CDR3 is 16 amino acids. The CDR3 nucleotides read TGTGCCAGCAGTTTATATCAGGGCATGACTAGTGAAAAACTGTTTTTT. This gives the protein CASSLYQGMTSEKLFF.

This clonotype was detected ten times or more. This chain joins TRBV28 and TRBJ2-7; 9 positions agree with TRBD1. Germline lookup yields CDR1 MDHEN and CDR2 SYDVKM. The CDR3 covers 20 residues. V was clipped by 2 bases and J by 3 bases; unmatched bases: 20. The CDR3 is CASSLRYGMGTGIPVYEQYF. As DNA, the CDR3 is TGTGCCAGCAGTTTAAGGTATGGTATGGGGACAGGGATTCCAGTCTACGAGCAGTACTTC.

The sample holds a few counts of this clonotype. This chain links TRBV10-3 with TRBJ1-4; D possibly corresponds to TRBD1 (5 bases). The germline V gene encodes CDR1 ENHRY and CDR2 SYGVKD. This CDR3 spans 13 amino acids. The V and J ends lost 10 bases and 0 bases respectively, with 9 bases between them. The CDR3 region has the DNA TGTGCCACCTGCAGGGCAACTAATGAAAAACTGTTTTTT. Protein sequence: CATCRATNEKLFF.

This clonotype was seen repeatedly, ten times or more. The chain carries TRBV6-5 and TRBJ1-1; D is unclear. The CDR3 has 15 amino acids. CDR1 and CDR2 from the germline V gene are MNHEY and SVGAGI. Between the trimmed V and J ends, which lost 6 bases and 4 bases, there was a span of 18 bases. The CDR3 nucleotides are TGTGCCAGCAGACACTCGTTGGGGAGAAGCACTGAAGCTTTCTTT. This encodes CASRHSLGRSTEAFF.

On this clonotype: A far larger clone is one base from this, pointing to a likely read error. This sequence joins TRBV6-4 and TRBJ1-2, with D uncertain. Germline CDR1 and CDR2: MRHNA and SNTAGT. CDR3 length: 11 residues. Trimming removed 6 bases at V and 5 bases at J, with 7 bases between. CDR3 sequence (DNA): TGTGCCAGCAGGGAAGGATATGGCTACACCTTC. This codes for CASREGYGYTF.

The chain combines TRBV20-1 with TRBJ1-1, with TRBD1 matching over 7 bases. J lost 4 bases, V lost 3 bases, and 8 bases had no gene match. Germline CDR1 reads DFQATT; CDR2 reads SNEGSKA (reference sequence). This CDR3 is built from 14 residues. This chain's CDR3 is CSASGQDRTTEAFF. The CDR3 DNA sequence: TGCAGTGCTAGCGGACAGGACAGGACCACTGAAGCTTTCTTT.

The V and J genes are TRBV19 and TRBJ1-5; the D gene is possibly TRBD1 (5 bases). CDR1 LNHDA and CDR2 SQIVND come from the germline V gene (reference sequence). Trimming stripped 5 bases from V and 1 base from J, with 9 bases between. The CDR3 spans 14 residues. CDR3 sequence reads: CASSSWDSNQPQHF. CDR3 DNA sequence: TGTGCCAGTAGTTCCTGGGACAGCAATCAGCCCCAGCATTTT. The full variable domain, with the rest looked up from reference TRBV19 and TRBJ1-5, is DGGITQSPKYLFRKEGQNVTLSCEQNLNHDAMYWYRQDPGQGLRLIYYSQIVNDFQKGDIAEGYSVSREKKESFPLTVTSAQKNPTAFYLCASSSWDSNQPQHFGDGTRLSIL.

This clonotype came up once. The rearrangement uses TRBV3-1 and TRBJ1-1; D possibly corresponds to TRBD1 (5 bases). V was pared by 0 bases and J by 4 bases, with 12 bases between. Germline V gives CDR1 LGHDT, CDR2 YNNKEL (reference sequence). This CDR3 is 15 amino acids long. CDR3: CASSQDSWDRTEAFF. DNA of the CDR3: TGTGCCAGCAGCCAAGATTCGTGGGACCGCACTGAAGCTTTCTTT.

This chain's CDR3 is CASSFQDRGWNTEAFF. The CDR3 region has the DNA TGTGCCAGCAGTTTCCAGGACAGGGGGTGGAACACTGAAGCTTTCTTT. The chain recombines TRBV5-5 with TRBJ1-1; 10 bases line up with TRBD1. V gave up 5 bases and J gave up 1 base; unmatched junction bases: 8. The CDR3 totals 16 residues. Germline V gene data show CDR1 as SGHKS and CDR2 as YYEKEE (reference sequence).

Many counts were recorded for this clonotype. The rearrangement links TRBV7-8 to TRBJ1-1; D call uncertain. The germline gives CDR1 SGHVS, CDR2 FQNEAQ. This CDR3 is 12 amino acids long. V was pared by 7 bases and J by 4 bases, with 10 bases between. CDR3 sequence (DNA): TGTGCCAGCACCCCGTCGGGCACTGAAGCTTTCTTT. This translates into CASTPSGTEAFF.

This clonotype came up many times. The V call is TRBV28, the J call TRBJ2-7, with 7 bases fitting TRBD1. Germline trimming cut 4 bases from V and 5 bases from J; bases unmatched to any gene: 5. This CDR3 has 13 amino acids. CDR1 and CDR2 from the germline V gene are MDHEN and SYDVKM. The CDR3 here is CASSSRQGDEQYF. The CDR3 DNA is TGTGCCAGCAGTTCGCGACAGGGAGACGAGCAGTACTTC. The variable domain in full, completed from reference TRBV28 and TRBJ2-7, reads DVKVTQSSRYLVKRTGEKVFLECVQDMDHENMFWYRQDPGLGLRLIYFSYDVKMKEKGDIPEGYSVSREKKERFSLILESASTNQTSMYLCASSSRQGDEQYFGPGTRLTVT.

CDR3: CASSSLGLAGTGANVLTF. The CDR3 bases are TGTGCCAGCAGCTCACTGGGACTAGCGGGAACTGGGGCCAACGTCCTGACTTTC. The chain uses TRBV7-3 and TRBJ2-6; 13 bases map to TRBD2. The CDR3 consists of 18 residues. The germline CDR1 and CDR2 sequences are SGHTA and FQGTGA. The trim removed 4 bases at V and 2 bases at J, leaving 5 bases unmatched.

This clonotype has a handful of counts. V and J are TRBV6-2 or TRBV6-3 and TRBJ2-7, with TRBD2 identical over 8 bases. Looked up from germline, CDR1 is MNHEY and CDR2 is SVGEGT. The CDR3 is made up of 14 amino acids. After removal of 8 bases from V and 4 bases from J, the junction contained 10 bases not matched to a gene. In DNA form, the CDR3 reads TGTGCCAGCCGGGGGGGTACGGTCCCTTACGAGCAGTACTTC. Its protein is CASRGGTVPYEQYF.

In its sample, this clonotype was seen many times. The rearrangement links TRBV11-2 to TRBJ2-7; 8 nucleotides match TRBD2. Germline CDR1 is SGHAT and CDR2 is FQNNGV. This CDR3 has 15 residues. V shed 6 bases, J shed 5 bases, and the junction held 12 bases outside the gene matches. The CDR3 nucleotides are TGTGCCAGCAGTCCCGGGACTAGTTCTGTCGACGAGCAGTACTTC. It yields the protein CASSPGTSSVDEQYF.

This clonotype has a count of ten or more. The V and J genes are TRBV20-1 and TRBJ1-5; 7 positions agree with TRBD1. Germline V lookup: CDR1 DFQATT, CDR2 SNEGSKA (reference sequence). Germline trimming cut 6 bases from V and 0 bases from J; bases unmatched to any gene: 11. This CDR3 contains 16 residues. The CDR3 nucleotides are TGCAGTGCCCGCCGGGACAGTCCTTATAGCAATCAGCCCCAGCATTTT. This codes for CSARRDSPYSNQPQHF.

Notes on this clonotype: Because the CDR3's place on the DNA is in doubt, the DNA is left out and the CDR3 is given as listed by TCRdb. The genes are TRBV6-4 and TRBJ2-5; the table names TRBD2, a call not compared with the DNA. In germline, CDR1 is MRHNA, CDR2 SNTAGT. Termini included, the CDR3 measures 24 amino acids. The CDR3: CASSYSVRGQPQHFGDGTRETQYF.

The sample holds many counts of this clonotype. This rearrangement joins TRBV28 to TRBJ2-7; either TRBD1 or TRBD2 may fit D (5 bases each). This CDR3 region has 13 residues. V lost 5 bases and J 9 bases, leaving 17 bases between the germline ends. The germline V gene encodes CDR1 MDHEN and CDR2 SYDVKM. CDR3 sequence (DNA): TGTGCCAGCAGTCCCCCGGGACCAATAACGCAGTACTTC. Its translation: CASSPPGPITQYF.

This clonotype was counted many times. V gene TRBV29-1 combines with J gene TRBJ2-2, with D uncertain. The CDR3 runs 14 residues. V lost 4 bases and J lost 1, with 10 bases in between. The germline V gene has CDR1 SQVTM and CDR2 ANQGSEA. The CDR3 here is CSVVELLNTGELFF. CDR3 DNA sequence: TGCAGCGTTGTTGAGTTGTTGAACACCGGGGAGCTGTTTTTT.